This T cell receptor beta chain was observed in a study of cytomegalovirus exposure and HLA in healthy donors. Study overall: As released early, the data held approximately 80 million unique TCRs from HLA-typed donors. Study conclusions and caveats: TCR beta chains associated with HLA were, in a later analysis, more clonally expanded than equally common others.

Only a few counts were recorded for this clone. The antigen remains undetermined. The CDR3 is 14 residues long. Trimming stripped 5 bases from V and 2 bases from J, with 12 bases between. Germline CDR1 MNHNY, CDR2 SVGAGI (reference sequence). PCR used 60 Vbeta primers and 13 Jbeta primers. Here immunoSEQ multiplex PCR was the method, and the copy in TCRdb shows in-frame clones only, minus some. This sample has some 96,000 clones, with roughly 79% found just once. Input material: PBMCs. The TCR sequence derives from a middle-aged man in good health and CMV-seronegative. The chain joins TRBV6-6 to TRBJ2-5; possible D gene TRBD1, 6 bases. CDR3 residues: CASSGGQTQETQYF. CDR3 in DNA: TGTGCCAGCAGTGGAGGACAGACTCAAGAGACCCAGTACTTC.